This is a list of T cell receptor beta chains from one sample in a study of blood T cell repertoires in COVID-19. Libraries were prepared by immunoSEQ multiplex PCR; TCRdb keeps only in-frame clonotypes and omits some of them. This sample yields around 98,000 clones, of which around 82% are seen a single time; approximately 11% belongs to the top ten. Material: peripheral blood. The receptors derive from a man between 65 and 85 years old with active or convalescent COVID-19. CDR3s include the opening cysteine and the closing phenylalanine or tryptophan. D genes are given only for firm matches. Some rows have no size entry. The others give once, few or many, or a class for an expanded clone.

CDR3 length,clone size,V gene,D gene,CDR3 protein
16,.,TRBV27,TRBD1,CASSLSLGQGYYGYTF
12,.,TRBV10-1,.,CASSSRFGEQFF
15,.,TRBV18,.,CASSIGQNMNTEAFF
17,.,TRBV3-1/TRBV3-2,.,CASSQDPGRSVYNEQFF
17,.,TRBV7-6,TRBD2,CASSSLGLAGGPDTQYF
12,.,TRBV6-5,.,CASYGVGTEAFF
17,.,TRBV4-1,.,CASSQEGTPFPTDTQYF
12,.,TRBV30,.,CAWSYTTDTQYF
16,.,TRBV7-6,.,CASSLDYRSLEYEQYF
13,once,TRBV7-9,.,CASSPRGGQPQHF
12,.,TRBV19,.,CASKAEYTEAFF
14,.,TRBV6-1,TRBD1,CASSEGQGWSFYTF
18,few,TRBV27,TRBD2,CASSTHRGSSGGSYEQYF
14,.,TRBV21-1,.,CASSTHRGNPEQFF
13,.,TRBV30,.,CAWSVVGGTEAFF
17,.,TRBV5-4,.,CASSQVAGSRMNTEAFF
18,.,TRBV7-3,TRBD1,CASSPHFDRDRGGETQYF
15,.,TRBV9,.,CASSVDGGMGTEAFF
14,once,TRBV6-5,TRBD1,CASSYYRGEGGYTF
17,.,TRBV25-1,TRBD2,CASSESGGGPFTDTQYF
11,.,TRBV7-9,.,CASSFSFGYTF
16,.,TRBV4-2,TRBD2,CASSQGVGGGSNEQFF
16,.,TRBV18,.,CASSPSRGASGNTIYF
14,.,TRBV7-9,TRBD2,CASSPGGGNNEQFF
16,.,TRBV5-1,.,CASSLAASEHSCEQYF
11,.,TRBV20-1,.,CSARPIEEAFF
19,.,TRBV18,TRBD2,CASSPLLAGVNSGANVLTF
14,.,TRBV3-1/TRBV3-2,.,CASSQGTANYGYTF
12,.,TRBV29-1,.,CSVEAQSPGYTF
14,once,TRBV5-4,TRBD1,CASSLGAGGRSYTF
18,.,TRBV5-1,TRBD2,CASSSGLAGGPSSYEQYF